What follows are 8 T cell receptor beta chains derived from one specimen sequenced in a study of B cell selection in AIRE deficiency. The regulatory T cell sort gate was CD4+CD25hiCD127low/negative. Sequencing was performed with immunoSEQ multiplex PCR; in TCRdb, only in-frame clones are kept and a portion is missing. The table shows some 3,000 clones, with about four fifths occurring only once. Specimen: Tregs sorted from PBMCs. The source of these receptors is a human donor with AIRE deficiency.

The chain carries TRBV19 and TRBJ2-5, with unresolved D. CDR3 length: 14 residues. CDR1 is LNHDA, CDR2 SQIVND, per germline (reference sequence). The V and J ends lost 3 bases and 3 bases respectively, with 11 bases between them. The CDR3 loop reads CASSMAFMEETQYF. In DNA, the CDR3 is TGTGCCAGTAGTATGGCCTTTATGGAAGAGACCCAGTACTTC.

The V gene is TRBV11-3, the J gene TRBJ1-2, with D possibly TRBD1 on 5 matching bases. Looked up from germline, CDR1 is SGHNT and CDR2 is YENEEA. The CDR3 sequence is 14 residues long. V gave up 3 bases and J gave up 2 bases, with 10 bases separating them. In DNA, the CDR3 is TGTGCCAGCAGCTTCGGGACGGAAAACTATGGCTACACCTTC. This translates into CASSFGTENYGYTF.

This chain links TRBV28 with TRBJ1-6, with D maybe TRBD1 (6 bases). Trimming shortened V by 4 bases and J by 9 bases, and 7 bases separated the two germline ends. From germline, CDR1 is MDHEN and CDR2 SYDVKM. The CDR3 is 12 amino acids. The CDR3 reads CASSSGVSPLHF. In nucleotides, the CDR3 is TGTGCCAGCAGTTCAGGGGTTTCACCCCTCCACTTT.

The chain uses TRBV29-1 and TRBJ1-1; D unresolved. Trimming removed 5 bases at V and 1 base at J, with 17 bases between. Germline V gene sequence: CDR1 SQVTM, CDR2 ANQGSEA. The CDR3 covers 15 residues. The CDR3 DNA is TGCAGCGTTCCCGGGAGGGCGACGGAGAACACTGAAGCTTTCTTT. It yields the protein CSVPGRATENTEAFF.

The chain carries TRBV6-6 and TRBJ2-1; 9 bases are a match to TRBD2. This CDR3 comprises 14 residues. The germline gives CDR1 MNHNY, CDR2 SVGAGI (reference sequence). With 6 bases clipped from V and 3 bases from J, the junction kept 3 bases outside the gene matches. The chain's CDR3 is CASRLAGVYNEQFF. The DNA for the CDR3 is TGTGCCAGCAGATTAGCGGGAGTCTACAATGAGCAGTTCTTC.

The chain joins TRBV5-1 to TRBJ2-1, with D maybe TRBD2 (5 bases). CDR1 and CDR2 (germline): SGHRS, YFSETQ. V was trimmed by 4 bases and J by 3 bases, leaving 17 bases between them. The CDR3 has 16 residues. CDR3 nucleotide sequence: TGCGCCAGCAGCCCCGGGGTAGCGCCTTTCTACAATGAGCAGTTCTTC. Residues: CASSPGVAPFYNEQFF.

The rearrangement uses TRBV5-1 and TRBJ2-1; D is unresolved. V lost 3 bases and J 10 bases, leaving 23 bases between the germline ends. The CDR3 is 16 residues long. CDR1 SGHRS and CDR2 YFSETQ come from the germline V gene. CDR3 nucleotide sequence: TGCGCCAGCAGCTCCCTCGACATAACTCTCAACGGGGAGCAGTTCTTC. This encodes CASSSLDITLNGEQFF.

The CDR3 sequence is CASSRDIDTGELFF. In nucleotides, the CDR3 is TGTGCCAGCAGCCGAGACATAGACACCGGGGAGCTGTTTTTT. The chain recombines TRBV7-2 with TRBJ2-2; no firm D call. CDR1 SGHTA and CDR2 FQGNSA come from the germline V gene. The CDR3 covers 14 residues. V was pared by 5 bases and J by 3 bases, with 10 bases between. Variable domain in full (rest from reference TRBV7-2 and TRBJ2-2): GAGVSQSPSNKVTEKGKDVELRCDPISGHTALYWYRQSLGQGLEFLIYFQGNSAPDKSGLPSDRFSAERTGGSVSTLTIQRTQQEDSAVYLCASSRDIDTGELFFGEGSRLTVL.